The TCR beta chain under discussion was sequenced for a study of blood T cell repertoires in COVID-19. Study details: Whether acute or convalescent, the COVID-19 samples came from the United States, Italy and Spain. T cells, B-cell-depleted T cells, or PBMCs supplied cDNA or gDNA.

The CDR3 contains 14 residues. The germline V and J ends were trimmed by 2 bases and 11 bases, with 13 bases remaining between them. From germline, CDR1 is MNHEY and CDR2 SVGAGI. In the source study's methods: Researchers report that nucleated cell counts were estimated from reference gene primer amplification. The protocol was immunoSEQ multiplex PCR, while the TCRdb copy is restricted to in-frame clones and leaves out a portion. V and J calls and clone size are as listed in that table; D and trimming were resolved from the DNA. The sample has around 91,000 clones, about 85% seen once. This sequence was found in a man at least 80 years old with acute or convalescent COVID-19. The sequenced material came from peripheral blood. This sequence joins TRBV6-5 and TRBJ1-6; no clear D gene. The CDR3 coding sequence is TGTGCCAGCAGTTACGACGGGATGGGCCCACCCCTCCACTTT. Its translation is CASSYDGMGPPLHF.